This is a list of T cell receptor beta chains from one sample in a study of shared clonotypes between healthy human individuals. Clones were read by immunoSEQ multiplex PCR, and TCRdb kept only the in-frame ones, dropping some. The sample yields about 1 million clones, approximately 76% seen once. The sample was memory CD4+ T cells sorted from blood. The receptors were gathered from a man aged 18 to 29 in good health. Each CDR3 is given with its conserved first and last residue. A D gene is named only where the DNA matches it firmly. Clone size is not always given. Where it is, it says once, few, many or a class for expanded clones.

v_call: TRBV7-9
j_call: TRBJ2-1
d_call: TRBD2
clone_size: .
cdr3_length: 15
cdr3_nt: TGTGCCAGCAGCTTTGGTGCGGGAGGGCCTTATGAGCAGTTCTTC
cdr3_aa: CASSFGAGGPYEQFF

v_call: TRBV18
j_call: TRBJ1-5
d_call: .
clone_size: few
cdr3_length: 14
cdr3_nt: TGTGCCAGCTCACCAGGGCTTAGCAATCAGCCCCAGCATTTT
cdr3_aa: CASSPGLSNQPQHF

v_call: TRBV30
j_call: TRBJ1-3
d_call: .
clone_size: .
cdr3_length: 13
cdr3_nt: TGTGCCTGGAGTGTACTCATCGGAAACACCATATATTTT
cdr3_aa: CAWSVLIGNTIYF

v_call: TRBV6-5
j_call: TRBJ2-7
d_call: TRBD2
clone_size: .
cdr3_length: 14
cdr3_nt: TGTGCCAGCAGTCGGGGACTAGCGGGAGACGAGCAGTACTTC
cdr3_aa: CASSRGLAGDEQYF

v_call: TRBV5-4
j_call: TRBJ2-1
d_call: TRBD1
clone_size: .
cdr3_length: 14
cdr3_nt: TGTGCCATCCTCCGGGACAGGGGCATGAATGAGCAGTTCTTC
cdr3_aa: CAILRDRGMNEQFF

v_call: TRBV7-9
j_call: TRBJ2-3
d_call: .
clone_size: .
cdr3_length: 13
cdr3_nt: TGTGCCAGCAGCTACGACCCCACAGATACGCAGTATTTT
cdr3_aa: CASSYDPTDTQYF

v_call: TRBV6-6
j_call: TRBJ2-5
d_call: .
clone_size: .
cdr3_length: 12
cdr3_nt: TGTGCCAGCAGGGTACGGGGCGAGACCCAGTACTTC
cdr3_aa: CASRVRGETQYF

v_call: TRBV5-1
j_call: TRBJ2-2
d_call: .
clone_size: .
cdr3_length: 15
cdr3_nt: TGCGCCAGCAGCCCCCAAGGGGGGACCACCGGGGAGCTGTTTTTT
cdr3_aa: CASSPQGGTTGELFF

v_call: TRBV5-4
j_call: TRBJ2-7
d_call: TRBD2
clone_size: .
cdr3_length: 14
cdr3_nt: TGTGCCAGCAGCCCCATGCGGGAGAGAAACGAGCAGTACTTC
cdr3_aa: CASSPMRERNEQYF

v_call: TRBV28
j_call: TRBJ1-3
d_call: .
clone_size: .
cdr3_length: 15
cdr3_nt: TGTGCCAGCCCCCGACAGGTCTCCTCTGGAAACACCATATATTTT
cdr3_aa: CASPRQVSSGNTIYF

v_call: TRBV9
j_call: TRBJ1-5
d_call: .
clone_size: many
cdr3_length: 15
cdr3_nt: TGTGCCAGCAGCGTAGGACAGAATAGCAATCAGCCCCAGCATTTT
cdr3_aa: CASSVGQNSNQPQHF

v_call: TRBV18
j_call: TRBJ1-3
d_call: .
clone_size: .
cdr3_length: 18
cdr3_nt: TGTGCCAGCTCACCACGGCGGACGGGGGCTTCCTCTGGAAACACCATATATTTT
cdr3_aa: CASSPRRTGASSGNTIYF

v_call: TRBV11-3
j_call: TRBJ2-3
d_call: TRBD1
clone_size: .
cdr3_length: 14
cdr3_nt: TGTGCCAGCAGCTTGGGACAGGGTGGAAATACGCAGTATTTT
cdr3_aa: CASSLGQGGNTQYF

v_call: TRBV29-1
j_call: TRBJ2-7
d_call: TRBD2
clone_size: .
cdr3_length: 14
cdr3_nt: TGCAGCGCCCTACCCTGGGGGGGGGTGGGCGAGCAGTACTTC
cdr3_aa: CSALPWGGVGEQYF

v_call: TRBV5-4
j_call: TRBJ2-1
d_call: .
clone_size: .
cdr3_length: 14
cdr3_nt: TGTGCCAGCAGCTTGGGGGGCAGGGTCACTGAGCAGTTCTTC
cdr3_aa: CASSLGGRVTEQFF

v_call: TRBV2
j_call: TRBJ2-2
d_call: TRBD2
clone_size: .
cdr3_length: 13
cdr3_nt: TGTGCCAGCAGGGGCAGCGGGGCCGGGGAGCTGTTTTTT
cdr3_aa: CASRGSGAGELFF

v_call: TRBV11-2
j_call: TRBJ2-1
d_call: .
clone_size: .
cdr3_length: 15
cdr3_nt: TGTGCCAGCAGCTTAGTGGTGGGTAGCTTGGGTGAGCAGTTCTTC
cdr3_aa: CASSLVVGSLGEQFF

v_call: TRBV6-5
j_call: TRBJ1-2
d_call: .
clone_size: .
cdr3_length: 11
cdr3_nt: TGTGCCAGCAGTCCGCTTGCTGGCTACACCTTC
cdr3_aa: CASSPLAGYTF

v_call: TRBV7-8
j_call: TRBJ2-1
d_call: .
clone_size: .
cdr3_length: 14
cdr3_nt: TGTGCCAGCAGCTTAGGACGGAGCTACAATGAGCAGTTCTTC
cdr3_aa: CASSLGRSYNEQFF

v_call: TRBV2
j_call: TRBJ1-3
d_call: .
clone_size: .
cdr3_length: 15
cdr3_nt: TGTGCCAGCAGTGAACAACTGACCTCTGGAAACACCATATATTTT
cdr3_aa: CASSEQLTSGNTIYF

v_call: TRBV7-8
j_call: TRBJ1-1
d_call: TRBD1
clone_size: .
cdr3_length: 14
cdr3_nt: TGTGCCAGCAGCCCCCCAGCAGGGGGTGGTGTAGCTTTCTTT
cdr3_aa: CASSPPAGGGVAFF

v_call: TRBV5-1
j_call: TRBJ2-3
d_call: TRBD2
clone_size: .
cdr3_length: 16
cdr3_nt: TGCGCCAGCAGCTTGCTTCCGCGGGGGGTTACAGATACGCAGTATTTT
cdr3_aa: CASSLLPRGVTDTQYF

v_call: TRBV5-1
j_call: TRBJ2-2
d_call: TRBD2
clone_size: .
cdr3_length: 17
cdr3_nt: TGCGCCAGCAGCTTCGGGAGCGGGGGGACGGGCACCGGGGAGCTGTTTTTT
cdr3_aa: CASSFGSGGTGTGELFF

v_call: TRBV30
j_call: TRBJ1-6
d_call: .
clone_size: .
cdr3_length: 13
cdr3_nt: TGTGCCTGGAGTGTACTCTTAGATTCACCCCTCCACTTT
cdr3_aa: CAWSVLLDSPLHF

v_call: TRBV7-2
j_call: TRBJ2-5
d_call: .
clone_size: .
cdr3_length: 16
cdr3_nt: TGTGCCAGCAGCGTCCCGGGATCACAGGGAGGTGAGACCCAGTACTTC
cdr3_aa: CASSVPGSQGGETQYF

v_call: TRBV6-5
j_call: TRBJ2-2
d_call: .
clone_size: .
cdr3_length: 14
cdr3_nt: TGTGCCAGCAGGGGACGGCCAAACACCGGGGAGCTGTTTTTT
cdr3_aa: CASRGRPNTGELFF

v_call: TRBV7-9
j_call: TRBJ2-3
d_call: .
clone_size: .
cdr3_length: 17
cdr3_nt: TGTGCCAGCAGCTTAAAAGTCGGGGGACCAAATAAAGATACGCAGTATTTT
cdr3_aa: CASSLKVGGPNKDTQYF

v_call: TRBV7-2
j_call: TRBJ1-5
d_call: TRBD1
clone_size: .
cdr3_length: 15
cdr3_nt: TGTGCCAGCAGCTCACAGGGGGGTAGCAATCAGCCCCAGCATTTT
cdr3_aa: CASSSQGGSNQPQHF

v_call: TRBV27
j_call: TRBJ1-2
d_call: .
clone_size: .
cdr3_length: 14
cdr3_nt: TGTGCCAGCAGTCCGACGGGGTTACCTAAAGGCTACACCTTC
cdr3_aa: CASSPTGLPKGYTF

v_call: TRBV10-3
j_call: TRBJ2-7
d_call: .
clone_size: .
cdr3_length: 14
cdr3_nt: TGTGCCATCAGTGAGTCTCCAGACAGCTACGAGCAGTACTTC
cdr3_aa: CAISESPDSYEQYF

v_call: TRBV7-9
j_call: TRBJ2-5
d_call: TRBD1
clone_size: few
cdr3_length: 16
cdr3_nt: TGTGCCAGCAGCTCTTCGGACAGGGGGTCCCAAGAGACCCAGTACTTC
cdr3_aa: CASSSSDRGSQETQYF

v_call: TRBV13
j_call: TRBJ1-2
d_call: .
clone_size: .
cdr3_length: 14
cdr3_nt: TGTGCCAGCAGCTTAGACCAGGGAATAAATGGCTACACCTTC
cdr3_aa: CASSLDQGINGYTF

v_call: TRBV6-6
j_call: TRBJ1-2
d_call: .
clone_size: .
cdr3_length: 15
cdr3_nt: TGTGCCAGCAGTTACTCGATTGGGGAGAACTATGGCTACACCTTC
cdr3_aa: CASSYSIGENYGYTF

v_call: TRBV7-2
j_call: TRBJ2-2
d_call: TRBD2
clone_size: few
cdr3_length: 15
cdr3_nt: TGTGCCAGCAGCTTTGTGGGACTACCCTCCGGGGAGCTGTTTTTT
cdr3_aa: CASSFVGLPSGELFF

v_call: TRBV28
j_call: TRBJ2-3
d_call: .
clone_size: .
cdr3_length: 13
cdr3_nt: TGTGCCAGCACTAACTCCGGCACAGATACGCAGTATTTT
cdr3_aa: CASTNSGTDTQYF

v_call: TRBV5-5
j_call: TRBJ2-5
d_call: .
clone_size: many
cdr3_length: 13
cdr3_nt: TGTGCCAGCAGCTTGGTAGGGAAAGAGACCCAGTACTTC
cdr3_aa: CASSLVGKETQYF

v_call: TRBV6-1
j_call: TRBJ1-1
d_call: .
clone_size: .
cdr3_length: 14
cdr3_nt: TGTGCCAGCAAGGAGGTGGCAGTGAACACTGAAGCTTTCTTT
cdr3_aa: CASKEVAVNTEAFF

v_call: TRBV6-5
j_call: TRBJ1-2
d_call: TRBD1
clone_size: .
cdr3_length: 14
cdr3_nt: TGTGCCAGCAGTTACTCGAAAGGGACAGGAGGCTACACCTTC
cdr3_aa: CASSYSKGTGGYTF

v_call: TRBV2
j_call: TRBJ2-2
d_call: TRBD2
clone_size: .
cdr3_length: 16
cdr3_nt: TGTGCCAGCACCCTGGTCGGCGGGAGAGGCACCGGGGAGCTGTTTTTT
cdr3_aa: CASTLVGGRGTGELFF

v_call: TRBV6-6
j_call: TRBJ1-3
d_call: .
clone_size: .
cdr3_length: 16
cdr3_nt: TGTGCCAGCAGTCTTACCGACACCCGAGGCGGAAACACCATATATTTT
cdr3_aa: CASSLTDTRGGNTIYF

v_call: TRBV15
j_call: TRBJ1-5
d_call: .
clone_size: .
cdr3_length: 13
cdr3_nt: TGTGCCACCAGCCCGGGGGAGGTTCAGCCCCAGCATTTT
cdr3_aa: CATSPGEVQPQHF

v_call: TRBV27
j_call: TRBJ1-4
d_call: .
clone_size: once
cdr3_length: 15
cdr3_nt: TGTGCCAGCAGAACTTCAGGAGCGCTTAATGAAAAACTGTTTTTT
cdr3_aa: CASRTSGALNEKLFF

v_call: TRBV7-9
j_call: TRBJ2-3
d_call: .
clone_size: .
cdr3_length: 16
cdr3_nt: TGTGCCAGCAGCTTAGGGGTCGAGTTCTCCACAGATACGCAGTATTTT
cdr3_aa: CASSLGVEFSTDTQYF

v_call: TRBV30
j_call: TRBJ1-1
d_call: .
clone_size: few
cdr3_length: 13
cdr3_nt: TGTGCCTGGAGTGTAACAGGGCGCACTGAAGCTTTCTTT
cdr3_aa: CAWSVTGRTEAFF

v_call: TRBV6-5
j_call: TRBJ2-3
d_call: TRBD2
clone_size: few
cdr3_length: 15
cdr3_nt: TGTGCCACTGAGCGTAGACTAGCGGGGGCAGATACGCAGTATTTT
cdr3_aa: CATERRLAGADTQYF

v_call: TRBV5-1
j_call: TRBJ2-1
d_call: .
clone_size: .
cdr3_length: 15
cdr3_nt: TGCGCCAGCAGCTTCACGACGGACGGACTCAATGAGCAGTTCTTC
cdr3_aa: CASSFTTDGLNEQFF

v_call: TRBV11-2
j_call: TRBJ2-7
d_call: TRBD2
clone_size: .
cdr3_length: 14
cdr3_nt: TGTGCCAGCAGCTTTAATCGGGGACTATACGAGCAGTACTTC
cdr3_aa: CASSFNRGLYEQYF

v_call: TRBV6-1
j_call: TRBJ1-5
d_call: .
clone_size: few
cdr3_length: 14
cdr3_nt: TGTGCCAGCAGTGAAGCTCTCAGGGGTCAGCCCCAGCATTTT
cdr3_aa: CASSEALRGQPQHF

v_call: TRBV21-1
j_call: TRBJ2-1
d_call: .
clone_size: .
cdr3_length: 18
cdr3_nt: TGTGCCAGCAGCCACCCTCTTGAAGGGGGGCTTGTCTACAATGAGCAGTTCTTC
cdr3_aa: CASSHPLEGGLVYNEQFF

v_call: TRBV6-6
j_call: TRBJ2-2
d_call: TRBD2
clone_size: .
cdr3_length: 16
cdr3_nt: TGTGCCAGCAAGATTAGCGGGAGGGCCGACACCGGGGAGCTGTTTTTT
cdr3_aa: CASKISGRADTGELFF

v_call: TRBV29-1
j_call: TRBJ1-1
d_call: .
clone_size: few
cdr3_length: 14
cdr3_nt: TGCAGCGTTGTAGTGAGAGGGCTGTACACTGAAGCTTTCTTT
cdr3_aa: CSVVVRGLYTEAFF

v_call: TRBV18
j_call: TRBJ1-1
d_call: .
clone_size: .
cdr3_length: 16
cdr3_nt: TGTGCCAGCTCCTATGCCTGGGGCAGCAAGAACACTGAAGCTTTCTTT
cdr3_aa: CASSYAWGSKNTEAFF

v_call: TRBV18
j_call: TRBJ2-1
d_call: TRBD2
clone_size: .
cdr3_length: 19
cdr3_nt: TGTGCCAGCTCGCGAGAAGGACTAGCGGGCCCGAGCTCCTACAATGAGCAGTTCTTC
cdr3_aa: CASSREGLAGPSSYNEQFF

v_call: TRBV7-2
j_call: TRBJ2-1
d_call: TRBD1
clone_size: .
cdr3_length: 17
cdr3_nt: TGTGCCAGCAGCTTAAAGGGGACAGGGGGCTCCTACAATGAGCAGTTCTTC
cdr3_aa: CASSLKGTGGSYNEQFF

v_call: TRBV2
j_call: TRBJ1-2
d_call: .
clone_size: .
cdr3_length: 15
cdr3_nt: TGTGCCAGCAGATTGGCTATAGGGGGTAACTATGGCTACACCTTC
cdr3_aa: CASRLAIGGNYGYTF

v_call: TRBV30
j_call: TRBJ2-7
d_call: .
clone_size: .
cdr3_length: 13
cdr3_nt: TGTGCCTGGACAAGCTTTATCGGCTACGAGCAGTACTTC
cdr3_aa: CAWTSFIGYEQYF

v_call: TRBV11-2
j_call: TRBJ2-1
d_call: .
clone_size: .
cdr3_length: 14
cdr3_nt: TGTGCCAGCGGATCCAGGGGCTCAGGGAATGAGCAGTTCTTC
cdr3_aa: CASGSRGSGNEQFF

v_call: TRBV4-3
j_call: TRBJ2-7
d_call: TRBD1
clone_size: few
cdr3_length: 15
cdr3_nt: TGCGCCAGCAGCCAATGGGTGGACAGGGCCTACGAGCAGTACTTC
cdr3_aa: CASSQWVDRAYEQYF

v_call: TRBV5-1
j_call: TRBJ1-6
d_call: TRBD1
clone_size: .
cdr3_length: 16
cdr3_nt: TGCGCCAGCAGCGGCGGAGCGACAGGGAGTGGTTCACCCCTCCACTTT
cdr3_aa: CASSGGATGSGSPLHF